One and the same sample provided the 22 T cell receptor beta chains below, sequenced in a study of CD8+ T cells in alopecia areata. RNA extraction and reverse transcription yielded cDNA as sequencing template. Generated by immunoSEQ multiplex PCR, the TCRdb table keeps only in-frame clones and is missing some. The sample holds roughly 60,000 clones, 44% seen once. Sequencing was carried out using NKG2D-low CD8+ T cells sorted from blood. Source of these receptors: a human donor with alopecia areata.

This clone was recorded a few times. This chain connects TRBV29-1 to TRBJ2-5; D is possibly TRBD1 or TRBD2 (5 bases each). V was shortened by 7 bases and J by 5 bases, with 26 bases between the two germline ends. Germline CDR1 and CDR2: SQVTM and ANQGSEA. This CDR3 comprises 16 residues. The CDR3: CSALKLRDGARETQYF. CDR3 DNA: TGCAGCGCCCTAAAGCTCCGGGACGGCGCTCGGGAGACCCAGTACTTC.

This chain uses TRBV29-1 with TRBJ2-1; the D call may be TRBD1 or TRBD2 (6 bases each). V was pared by 4 bases and J by 4 bases, with 11 bases between. Germline V gives CDR1 SQVTM, CDR2 ANQGSEA. This CDR3 comprises 13 residues. The CDR3 sequence is CSVAGGDYNEQFF. The DNA of the CDR3 is TGCAGCGTTGCCGGGGGCGATTACAATGAGCAGTTCTTC.

The rearrangement uses TRBV6-4 and TRBJ2-2, with TRBD1 matching over 8 bases. CDR1 is MRHNA and CDR2 is SNTAGT in the germline V gene. This CDR3 has 17 residues. J gave up 2 bases and V 0 bases, and 5 bases lay outside the gene matches. The CDR3 here is CASSDSVPGGNTGELFF. The CDR3 DNA sequence: TGTGCCAGCAGTGACTCGGTCCCAGGGGGCAACACCGGGGAGCTGTTTTTT.

This clone appeared once. V usage is TRBV2 and J usage is TRBJ1-5, with D perhaps TRBD1 (6 bases). CDR3 length: 14 residues. The V end lost 8 bases, the J end lost 0 bases, and 11 bases lay between the germline ends. Germline CDR1 and CDR2: SNHLY and FYNNEI. The CDR3 is CASRGPDSNQPQHF. DNA of the CDR3: TGTGCCAGCCGGGGGCCCGATAGCAATCAGCCCCAGCATTTT.

The V gene is TRBV29-1, the J gene TRBJ2-1, with 12 bases that match TRBD2. Per the germline V gene, CDR1 is SQVTM and CDR2 is ANQGSEA. This CDR3 is built from 19 residues. V lost 1 base to trimming and J lost 0 bases; unmatched junction nucleotides: 10. DNA of the CDR3: TGCAGCGTTGAAGGGCTAGCGGGAGGGTTGGGTAGCTCCTACAATGAGCAGTTCTTC. It encodes CSVEGLAGGLGSSYNEQFF.

The CDR3 nucleotides read TGCAGCGTGGGCGACGGGGGCGACTATGGCTACACCTTC. Amino acid sequence: CSVGDGGDYGYTF. The chain has TRBV29-1 and TRBJ1-2, with TRBD1 as a possible D gene (6 bases). V was cut by 6 bases and J by 3 bases, with 14 bases left in between. This CDR3 comprises 13 residues. Germline V gives CDR1 SQVTM, CDR2 ANQGSEA.

The chain carries TRBV29-1 and TRBJ2-7; D tentatively fits TRBD1 or TRBD2 (7 bases each). The length of the CDR3 is 16 residues. V lost 4 bases, J lost 4 bases, and 23 bases lay in between. Per germline, CDR1 SQVTM and CDR2 ANQGSEA. This CDR3 reads CSVGGRGASGEYEQYF. CDR3 coding DNA: TGCAGCGTTGGGGGCAGGGGGGCTAGCGGAGAGTACGAGCAGTACTTC.

This clone came up a few times. V is TRBV5-1 and J is TRBJ2-1; D remains unclear. Trimming shortened V by 3 bases and J by 0 bases, and 4 bases separated the two germline ends. Germline V gene sequence: CDR1 SGHRS, CDR2 YFSETQ. This CDR3 contains 13 residues. CDR3 nucleotides: TGCGCCAGCAGCTCGAGCTCCTACAATGAGCAGTTCTTC. As protein: CASSSSSYNEQFF.

At least ten counts were recorded for this clone. The chain is built from TRBV13 and TRBJ2-1, with D perhaps TRBD1 (6 bases). Trimming removed 4 bases at V and 0 bases at J, with 13 bases between. The CDR3 has 16 residues. The germline V gene encodes CDR1 PRHDT and CDR2 FYEKMQ (reference sequence). DNA for the CDR3: TGTGCCAGCAGCTCCCGACAGGTGAGCTCCTACAATGAGCAGTTCTTC. Protein: CASSSRQVSSYNEQFF.

This clone has only one observation. V usage is TRBV27 and J usage is TRBJ1-5; D gene uncertain. Looked up from germline, CDR1 is MNHEY and CDR2 is SMNVEV (reference sequence). The V end was cut by 0 bases, the J end by 6 bases, with 9 bases between. CDR3 length: 14 residues. CDR3 residues: CASSLSGKFQPQHF. CDR3 DNA: TGTGCCAGCAGTTTATCTGGGAAGTTTCAGCCCCAGCATTTT.

As for this clone: Relative to the germline gene, one junction end is altered; a read error may explain this. The rearrangement links TRBV11-2 to TRBJ1-1; tentative D call: TRBD1 (5 bases). Germline V CDR1 and CDR2: SGHAT, FQNNGV. This CDR3 region has 11 residues. The CDR3 protein is CASSPNGDGIF. CDR3 coding DNA: TGTGCCAGCAGCCCCAACGGGGACGGAATATTT.

The chain combines TRBV7-9 with TRBJ2-5, with a weak D call TRBD2 (6 bases). Between the trimmed V and J ends, which lost 10 bases and 2 bases, there was a span of 11 bases. Germline values: CDR1 SEHNR, CDR2 FQNEAQ (reference sequence). The CDR3 spans 12 residues. The CDR3 DNA reads as TGTGCCACCGGGGGTGTTCAAGAGACCCAGTACTTC. It yields the protein CATGGVQETQYF. Combining the CDR3 with reference TRBV7-9 and TRBJ2-5 gives the whole variable domain DTGVSQNPRHKITKRGQNVTFRCDPISEHNRLYWYRQTLGQGPEFLTYFQNEAQLEKSRLLSDRFSAERPKGSFSTLEIQRTEQGDSAMYLCATGGVQETQYFGPGTRLLVL.

This clone was counted only a few times. V and J are TRBV2 and TRBJ2-7; D call uncertain. V dropped 0 bases and J dropped 3 bases, with 9 bases sitting between them. Germline V CDR1 and CDR2: SNHLY, FYNNEI. This CDR3 has 14 amino acids. This CDR3 is CASSEALKGYEQYF. In DNA form, the CDR3 reads TGTGCCAGCAGTGAAGCGCTAAAGGGCTACGAGCAGTACTTC.

The chain carries TRBV7-6 and TRBJ2-2; D is unresolved. Germline V gene sequence: CDR1 SGHVS, CDR2 FNYEAQ. V shed 1 base and J shed 4 bases, with 10 bases lying between them. CDR3 length equals 15 residues. CDR3: CASSLEIGGTGELFF. The CDR3 nucleotides are TGTGCCAGCAGCTTAGAGATCGGCGGCACCGGGGAGCTGTTTTTT.

The chain is built from TRBV6-5 and TRBJ1-1, with 9 bases matching TRBD1. The CDR3 has 13 residues. V was pared by 2 bases and J by 7 bases, with 2 bases of the junction left unmatched. In germline, CDR1 is MNHEY, CDR2 SVGAGI. The CDR3 region has the DNA TGTGCCAGCAGTTACGGGACAGGGATTGAAGCTTTCTTT. Its protein product is CASSYGTGIEAFF.

This CDR3 is CASTQTPGQGNEQFF. CDR3 bases: TGTGCCAGCACTCAAACCCCGGGACAGGGCAATGAGCAGTTCTTC. The chain recombines TRBV6-1 with TRBJ2-1; 9 bases fit TRBD1. The CDR3 runs 15 residues. Germline lookup yields CDR1 MNHNS and CDR2 SASEGT. V shed 7 bases, J shed 6 bases, and the junction held 10 bases outside the gene matches.

The sample holds one count of this clone. The chain recombines TRBV23-1 with TRBJ1-2; a weak D match, TRBD1 (6 bases). TRBV23-1 is annotated as an ORF whose role is uncertain. This CDR3 comprises 15 residues. The V gene lost 0 bases and the J gene lost 3 bases, with 11 bases spanning the gap. CDR3 in DNA: TGCGCCAGCAGTCAATCGAGGGCAGGGGACTATGGCTACACCTTC. Translating it yields CASSQSRAGDYGYTF.

This chain links TRBV29-1 with TRBJ2-7; 14 positions match TRBD2. J gave up 2 bases and V 0 bases, and 3 bases lay outside the gene matches. The CDR3 length is 16 residues. Per germline, CDR1 SQVTM and CDR2 ANQGSEA. CDR3 region: CSVEDPGLAGAYEQYF. The DNA for the CDR3 is TGCAGCGTTGAAGATCCGGGACTAGCGGGAGCCTACGAGCAGTACTTC.

The gene calls are TRBV20-1 and TRBJ1-1; TRBD1 is a possible D gene (6 bases). V was clipped by 6 bases and J by 7 bases, with 12 bases between them. This CDR3 has 11 residues. Germline-derived CDR1 and CDR2 are DFQATT and SNEGSKA (reference sequence). In DNA form, the CDR3 reads TGCAGTGCCGAGGACAGTTTTGAAGCTTTCTTT. Protein: CSAEDSFEAFF.

CDR3 amino acids: CSVEAQGYEQFF. CDR3 in DNA: TGCAGCGTTGAAGCGCAGGGGTACGAGCAGTTCTTC. This rearrangement joins TRBV29-1 to TRBJ2-1, with D possibly being TRBD1 (6 bases). Germline V gene sequence: CDR1 SQVTM, CDR2 ANQGSEA. With 1 base removed from V and 10 bases from J, the gap between germline ends came to 11 bases. This CDR3 region has 12 residues.

V is TRBV4-1 and J is TRBJ1-6, with 7 bases fitting TRBD1. Looked up from germline, CDR1 is MGHRA and CDR2 is YSYEKL. The CDR3 runs 12 residues. After removal of 4 bases from V and 14 bases from J, the junction contained 5 bases not matched to a gene. The CDR3 nucleotides are TGCGCCAGCAGCCCTTCGACAGGGACCCTCCACTTT. It is translated as CASSPSTGTLHF.

The chain joins TRBV6-5 to TRBJ2-2; 9 bases are shared with TRBD1. From germline, CDR1 is MNHEY and CDR2 SVGAGI. The CDR3 runs 14 residues. V shed 6 bases, J shed 1 base, and the junction held 0 bases outside the gene matches. CDR3 sequence (DNA): TGTGCCAGCAGGGGACAGGGGAACACCGGGGAGCTGTTTTTT. Translating it yields CASRGQGNTGELFF.